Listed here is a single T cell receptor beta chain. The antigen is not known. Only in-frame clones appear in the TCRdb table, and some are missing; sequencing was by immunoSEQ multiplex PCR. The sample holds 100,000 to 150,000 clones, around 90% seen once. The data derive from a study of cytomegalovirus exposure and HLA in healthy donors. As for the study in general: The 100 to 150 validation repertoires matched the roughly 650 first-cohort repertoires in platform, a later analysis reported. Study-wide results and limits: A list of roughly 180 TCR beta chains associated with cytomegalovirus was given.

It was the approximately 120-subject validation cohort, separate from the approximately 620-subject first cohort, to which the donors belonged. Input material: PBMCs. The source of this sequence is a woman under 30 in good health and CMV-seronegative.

The chain's CDR3 is CASSEGGASTDTQYF. The CDR3, as DNA: TGTGCCAGCAGTGAAGGGGGAGCTAGCACAGATACGCAGTATTTT. The V and J genes are TRBV6-1 and TRBJ2-3; TRBD2 is a possible D gene (5 bases). With 1 base removed from V and 0 bases from J, the gap between germline ends came to 8 bases. CDR3 length: 15 amino acids. Germline V CDR1 and CDR2: MNHNS, SASEGT.